The 21 T cell receptor beta chains presented below share a single source sample, sequenced in a study of T cell responses to AZD1222 COVID-19 vaccine. Repertoires were generated with immunoSEQ multiplex PCR, while TCRdb's copy carries only in-frame clones and drops some. The sample comprises around 80,000 clones, roughly 88% of which are singletons, and 11% rests with the top ten. The sequenced sample was peripheral blood, obtained on day 0 of AZD1222 vaccination. These receptors were collected from an adult in good health.

This chain joins TRBV7-2 and TRBJ2-1, with D unresolved. The germline V and J ends were trimmed by 1 base and 6 bases, with 10 bases remaining between them. This CDR3 is built from 14 residues. The germline CDR1 and CDR2 sequences are SGHTA and FQGNSA. The CDR3 DNA sequence: TGTGCCAGCAGCTTAGAATCTAACCCCAATGAGCAGTTCTTC. It yields the protein CASSLESNPNEQFF.

J is TRBJ1-6 and V is TRBV3-1 (or the pseudogene TRBV3-2); tentative D call: TRBD1 (5 bases). The CDR3 sequence is 15 residues long. The V gene lost 1 base and the J gene lost 7 bases, with 11 bases spanning the gap. Germline-derived CDR1 and CDR2 are LGHDT and YNNKEL (reference sequence). The CDR3 region has the DNA TGTGCCAGCAGCCAAGCGGGACGTTCGAATTCACCCCTCCACTTT. It specifies CASSQAGRSNSPLHF.

This chain connects TRBV28 to TRBJ2-5; no clear D. Germline V CDR1 and CDR2: MDHEN, SYDVKM. V lost 5 bases, J lost 5 bases, and 6 bases lay in between. This CDR3 region has 11 residues. CDR3 sequence (DNA): TGTGCCAGCAGTAAAATCGAGACCCAGTACTTC. It translates to CASSKIETQYF.

This chain links TRBV24-1 with TRBJ2-7; 7 nucleotides match TRBD1. Germline CDR1 reads KGHDR; CDR2 reads SFDVKD. Trimming cost V 3 bases and J 6 bases; bases outside gene matches: 7. This CDR3 has 14 amino acids. This CDR3 reads CATSDPTGSAEQYV. The CDR3, as DNA: TGTGCCACCAGTGATCCGACAGGGAGCGCCGAGCAGTACGTC.

This clone was observed once. CDR3 bases: TGTGCCAGCAGCTTAAGGGTTTACGGCGAGCAGTACTTC. It translates to CASSLRVYGEQYF. V gene TRBV11-2 combines with J gene TRBJ2-7; D gene ambiguous. The V gene's germline CDR1 is SGHAT and CDR2 FQNNGV. This CDR3 has 13 amino acids. V was trimmed by 2 bases and J by 6 bases, leaving 11 bases between them.

In its sample, this clone was seen a few times. The chain joins TRBV18 to TRBJ2-4; 9 bases are shared with TRBD1. The CDR3 contains 16 residues. Per germline, CDR1 KGHSH and CDR2 LQKENI. The J segment lost 11 bases and the V segment lost 2 bases, leaving 13 bases of the junction unmatched. The CDR3 bases are TGTGCCAGCTCACCAATGCCCGGGACAGGGAGAACATTTCAGTACTTC. The encoded protein is CASSPMPGTGRTFQYF.

V is TRBV28 and J is TRBJ1-2; 8 bases are a match to TRBD1. CDR1 and CDR2 from the germline V gene are MDHEN and SYDVKM. V was clipped by 10 bases and J by 4 bases; unmatched bases: 2. The CDR3 runs 11 residues. CDR3 sequence: CATGQVYGYTF. In DNA form, the CDR3 reads TGTGCCACGGGACAGGTCTATGGCTACACCTTC.

The chain couples TRBV5-1 to TRBJ2-7; 8 nucleotides match TRBD2. V dropped 4 bases and J dropped 5; count of bases not matched to a gene: 11. This CDR3 is built from 15 residues. Germline loops: CDR1 SGHRS, CDR2 YFSETQ. The CDR3 region is CASSPRTSSAHEQYF. The CDR3 bases are TGCGCCAGCAGCCCTCGGACTAGCTCCGCCCACGAGCAGTACTTC. Supplemented by reference TRBV5-1 and TRBJ2-7, the full variable domain reads KAGVTQTPRYLIKTRGQQVTLSCSPISGHRSVSWYQQTPGQGLQFLFEYFSETQRNKGNFPGRFSGRQFSNSRSEMNVSTLELGDSALYLCASSPRTSSAHEQYFGPGTRLTVT.

This chain links TRBV6-5 with TRBJ2-6, with a weak D call TRBD1 (6 bases). The V gene's germline CDR1 is MNHEY and CDR2 SVGAGI. V shed 2 bases and J shed 0 bases, with 8 bases lying between them. This CDR3 is built from 16 residues. In nucleotides, the CDR3 is TGTGCCAGCAGTTACGCACAGGGCTCTGGGGCCAACGTCCTGACTTTC. Protein product: CASSYAQGSGANVLTF.

The chain is built from TRBV25-1 and TRBJ1-1; D is unresolved. The CDR3 extends over 11 amino acids. V was shortened by 4 bases and J by 4 bases, with 4 bases between the two germline ends. The germline CDR1 and CDR2 sequences are MGHDK and SYGVNS. The chain's CDR3 is CASSGVTEAFF. The CDR3, as DNA: TGTGCCAGCAGTGGGGTCACTGAAGCTTTCTTT.

The sample holds one count of this clone. This chain connects TRBV12-5 to TRBJ1-1; D is ambiguous. This CDR3 spans 13 amino acids. The V and J ends lost 1 base and 8 bases respectively, with 11 bases between them. Germline CDR1 is LGHNT and CDR2 is FRNRAP. CDR3 nucleotide sequence: TGTGCTAGTGGTTTGGGACCCGGACGCGAAGCTTTCTTT. It specifies CASGLGPGREAFF.

The CDR3 region has the DNA TGTGCCAGCAGTTACTCCGGGACAGTAGCCTACGAGCAGTACTTC. Protein product: CASSYSGTVAYEQYF. The chain has TRBV6-5 and TRBJ2-7; TRBD1 aligns across 7 bases. Trimming removed 0 bases from V and 2 bases from J; junction bases left unmatched: 4. The length of the CDR3 is 15 residues. Per germline, CDR1 MNHEY and CDR2 SVGAGI.

The genes are TRBV7-8 and TRBJ2-1; no definite D call. Trimming removed 7 bases from V and 8 bases from J, with 24 bases in between. There are 16 residues in the CDR3. Germline CDR1 reads SGHVS; CDR2 reads FQNEAQ. CDR3 coding DNA: TGTGCCAGCACCAACCGAAGGGTAAAGGCTTTTGATGAGCAGTTCTTC. Translating it yields CASTNRRVKAFDEQFF.

The V gene is TRBV7-9, the J gene TRBJ2-2; possibly TRBD1 for D (5 bases). Trimming pared 5 bases from V and 1 base from J, leaving 14 bases between. Germline V gene lookup returns CDR1 SEHNR and CDR2 FQNEAQ (reference sequence). This CDR3 has 16 amino acids. The CDR3 loop reads CASSLGAVRNTGELFF. The CDR3 coding sequence is TGTGCCAGCAGCCTAGGGGCCGTGCGGAACACCGGGGAGCTGTTTTTT.

The chain carries TRBV5-6 and TRBJ1-6; D is unresolved. V was clipped by 7 bases and J by 3 bases, with 14 bases between them. This CDR3 spans 15 amino acids. Germline loops: CDR1 SGHDT, CDR2 YYEEEE. Here the CDR3 DNA reads TGTGCCAGCGCCGGATTGGGCTACTATAATTCACCCCTCCACTTT. Translation gives CASAGLGYYNSPLHF.

This clone appeared once. The chain couples TRBV7-2 to TRBJ1-2; D not resolved. The V gene lost 1 base and the J gene lost 4 bases, with 7 bases spanning the gap. Germline V gene data show CDR1 as SGHTA and CDR2 as FQGNSA. This CDR3 comprises 13 residues. CDR3 sequence (DNA): TGTGCCAGCAGCTTAGAGCAGATCTATGGCTACACCTTC. Its protein product is CASSLEQIYGYTF. The whole variable domain, remainder taken from reference TRBV7-2 and TRBJ1-2, is GAGVSQSPSNKVTEKGKDVELRCDPISGHTALYWYRQSLGQGLEFLIYFQGNSAPDKSGLPSDRFSAERTGGSVSTLTIQRTQQEDSAVYLCASSLEQIYGYTFGSGTRLTVV.

This chain links TRBV6-5 with TRBJ1-2; D is perhaps TRBD1 (6 bases). The CDR3 loop spans 12 amino acids. The germline CDR1 and CDR2 sequences are MNHEY and SVGAGI. V lost 6 bases, J lost 4 bases, and 9 bases lay in between. CDR3 sequence (DNA): TGTGCCAGCAGGGGGGCGCTCTATGGCTACACCTTC. It is translated as CASRGALYGYTF.

The J gene is TRBJ1-1, the V gene TRBV10-1; D ambiguous. Germline V gene lookup returns CDR1 WNHNN and CDR2 SYGVQD (reference sequence). This CDR3 spans 13 amino acids. V lost 6 bases, J lost 0 bases, and 8 bases lay in between. The DNA of the CDR3 is TGCGCCAGCAGAGTAGGGATGAACACTGAAGCTTTCTTT. Translated, it gives CASRVGMNTEAFF.

The chain combines TRBV11-2 with TRBJ2-2, with TRBD2 identical over 8 bases. In germline, CDR1 is SGHAT, CDR2 FQNNGV. This CDR3 has 16 amino acids. The ends lost 5 bases at V and 7 bases at J; junction bases unmatched: 12. CDR3 amino acids: CASSAGSGGSIGELFF. The CDR3 DNA reads as TGTGCCAGCAGCGCGGGAAGCGGGGGTTCGATCGGGGAGCTGTTTTTT.

The J gene is TRBJ2-7, the V gene TRBV15; 12 bases agree with TRBD2. Trimming took 5 bases from V and 1 from J; bases not matched to a gene: 6. Germline V gene sequence: CDR1 LNHNV, CDR2 YYDKDF (reference sequence). The CDR3 runs 16 residues. The CDR3 loop is CATSEIGTSGSYEQYF. The CDR3 DNA is TGTGCCACCAGCGAGATCGGGACTAGCGGGTCCTACGAGCAGTACTTC.

CDR3 in amino acids: CASSSRRGGVQPQHF. The DNA for the CDR3 is TGTGCCAGCAGTTCCCGAAGGGGAGGGGTACAGCCCCAGCATTTT. The chain couples TRBV27 to TRBJ1-5; D is possibly TRBD1 (5 bases). Germline V CDR1 and CDR2: MNHEY, SMNVEV (reference sequence). V shed 4 bases and J shed 7 bases, with 17 bases lying between them. The CDR3 totals 15 residues.